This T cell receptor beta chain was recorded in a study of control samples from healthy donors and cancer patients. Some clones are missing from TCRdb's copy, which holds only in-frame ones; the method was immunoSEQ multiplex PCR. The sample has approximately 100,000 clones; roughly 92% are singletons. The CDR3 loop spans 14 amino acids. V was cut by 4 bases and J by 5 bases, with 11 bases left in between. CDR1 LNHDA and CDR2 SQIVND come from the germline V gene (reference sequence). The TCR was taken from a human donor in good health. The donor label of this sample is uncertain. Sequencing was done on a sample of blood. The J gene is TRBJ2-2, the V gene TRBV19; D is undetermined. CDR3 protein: CASSTPYQTGELFF. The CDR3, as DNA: TGTGCCAGTAGTACGCCCTACCAAACCGGGGAGCTGTTTTTT.